The subject of this entry is one T cell receptor (beta chain). Germline V gene sequence: CDR1 SGHDT, CDR2 YYEEEE. Trimming shortened V by 2 bases and J by 7 bases, and 16 bases separated the two germline ends. CDR3 length: 15 residues. This sample is drawn from a study of cytomegalovirus exposure and HLA in healthy donors. PCR involved 60 Vbeta and 13 Jbeta primers. Produced via immunoSEQ multiplex PCR; TCRdb's table is partial and in-frame only. The sample holds over 65,000 clones, roughly 75% seen once. V and J are TRBV5-6 and TRBJ2-4, with D possibly being TRBD1 (6 bases). The receptor was isolated from a man in his sixties in good health and CMV-seropositive. Material for sequencing was PBMCs. In nucleotides, the CDR3 is TGTGCCAGCAGCTTATGGACGGGAAGGGGGAACATTCAGTACTTC. Its translation is CASSLWTGRGNIQYF.